What follows describes a single TCR beta chain. Its matching antigen is unknown. Trimming took off 7 bases at V and 0 bases at J, with 10 bases between the two ends. Germline CDR1 reads LGHNT; CDR2 reads FRNRAP. CDR3 length: 13 residues. TCRdb keeps only in-frame clones here, not all; method: immunoSEQ multiplex PCR. The repertoire consists of 98,000 or so clones, with just under 85% occurring once and the leading ten covering roughly 1.5%. The data were obtained in a study of OX40 agonist ivuxolimab in advanced cancers. Across the study: A partial response was reached by three patients: one with hepatocellular carcinoma and two with cutaneous melanoma. General observations from the study: Which antigen the expanded peripheral T cells recognized is unknown.

This chain joins TRBV12-5 and TRBJ2-7, with D hard to call. The source is an adult with an advanced solid tumor such as melanoma, head and neck, liver or kidney cancer. This specimen was CD4+ or CD8+ T cells sorted from blood, taken in a trial of the OX40 agonist ivuxolimab. Here the CDR3 DNA reads TGTGCTAGTGCCGACCATCTCTCCTACGAGCAGTACTTC. Amino acid sequence: CASADHLSYEQYF. Full variable domain (remainder filled in from reference TRBV12-5 and TRBJ2-7): DARVTQTPRHKVTEMGQEVTMRCQPILGHNTVFWYRQTMMQGLELLAYFRNRAPLDDSGMPKDRFSAEMPDATLATLKIQPSEPRDSAVYFCASADHLSYEQYFGPGTRLTVT.